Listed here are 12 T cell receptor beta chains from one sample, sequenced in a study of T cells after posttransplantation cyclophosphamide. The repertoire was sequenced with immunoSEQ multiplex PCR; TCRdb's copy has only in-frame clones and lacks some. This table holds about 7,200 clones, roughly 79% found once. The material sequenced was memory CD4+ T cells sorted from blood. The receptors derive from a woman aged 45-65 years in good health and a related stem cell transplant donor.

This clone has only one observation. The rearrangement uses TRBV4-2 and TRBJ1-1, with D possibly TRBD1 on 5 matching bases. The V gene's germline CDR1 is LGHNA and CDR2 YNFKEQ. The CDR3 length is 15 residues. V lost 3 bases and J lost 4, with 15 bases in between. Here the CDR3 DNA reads TGTGCCAGCAGCCAGCCTGGAGGGGTGGTCACTGAAGCTTTCTTT. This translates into CASSQPGGVVTEAFF.

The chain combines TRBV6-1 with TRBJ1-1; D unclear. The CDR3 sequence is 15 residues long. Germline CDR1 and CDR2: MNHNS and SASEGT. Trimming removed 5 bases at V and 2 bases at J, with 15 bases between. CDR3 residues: CASSPTTHGNTEAFF. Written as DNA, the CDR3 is TGTGCCAGCAGTCCTACTACCCATGGAAACACTGAAGCTTTCTTT.

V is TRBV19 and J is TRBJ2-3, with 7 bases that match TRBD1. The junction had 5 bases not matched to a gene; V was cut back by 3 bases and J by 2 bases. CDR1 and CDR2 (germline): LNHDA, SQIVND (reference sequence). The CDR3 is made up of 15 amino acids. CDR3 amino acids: CASSIQGVLTDTQYF. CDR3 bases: TGTGCCAGTAGTATTCAGGGGGTCCTCACAGATACGCAGTATTTT. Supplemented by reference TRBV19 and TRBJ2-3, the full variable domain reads DGGITQSPKYLFRKEGQNVTLSCEQNLNHDAMYWYRQDPGQGLRLIYYSQIVNDFQKGDIAEGYSVSREKKESFPLTVTSAQKNPTAFYLCASSIQGVLTDTQYFGPGTRLTVL.

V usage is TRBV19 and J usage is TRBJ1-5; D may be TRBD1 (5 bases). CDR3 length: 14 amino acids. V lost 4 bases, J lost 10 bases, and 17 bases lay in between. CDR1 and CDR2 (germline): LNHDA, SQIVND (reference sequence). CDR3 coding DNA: TGTGCCAGTAGTACACCGAGACAGAGGCAACCCCAGCATTTT. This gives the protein CASSTPRQRQPQHF.

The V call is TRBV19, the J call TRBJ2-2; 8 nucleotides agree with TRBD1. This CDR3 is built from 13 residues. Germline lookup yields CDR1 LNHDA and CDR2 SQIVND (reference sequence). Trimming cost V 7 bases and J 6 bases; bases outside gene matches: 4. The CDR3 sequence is CASKQGAPGELFF. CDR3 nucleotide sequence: TGTGCCAGTAAGCAGGGGGCCCCCGGGGAGCTGTTTTTT.

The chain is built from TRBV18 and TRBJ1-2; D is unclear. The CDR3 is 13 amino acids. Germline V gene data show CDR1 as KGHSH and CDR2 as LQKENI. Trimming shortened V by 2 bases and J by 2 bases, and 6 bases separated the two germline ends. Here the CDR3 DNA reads TGTGCCAGCTCACCATCAGTGAACTATGGCTACACCTTC. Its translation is CASSPSVNYGYTF.

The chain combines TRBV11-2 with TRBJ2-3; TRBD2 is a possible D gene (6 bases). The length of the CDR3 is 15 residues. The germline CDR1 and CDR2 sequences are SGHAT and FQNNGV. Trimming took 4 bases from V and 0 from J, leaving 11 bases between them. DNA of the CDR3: TGTGCCAGCAGCTCCTGGAGGGCCAGCACAGATACGCAGTATTTT. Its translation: CASSSWRASTDTQYF. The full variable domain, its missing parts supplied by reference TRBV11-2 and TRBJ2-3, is EAGVAQSPRYKIIEKRQSVAFWCNPISGHATLYWYQQILGQGPKLLIQFQNNGVVDDSQLPKDRFSAERLKGVDSTLKIQPAKLEDSAVYLCASSSWRASTDTQYFGPGTRLTVL.

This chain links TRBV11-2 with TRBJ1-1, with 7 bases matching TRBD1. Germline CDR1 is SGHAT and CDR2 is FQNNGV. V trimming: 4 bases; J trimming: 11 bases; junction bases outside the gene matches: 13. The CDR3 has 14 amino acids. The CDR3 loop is CASSSNGQALGAFF. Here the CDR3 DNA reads TGTGCCAGCAGCTCTAACGGACAGGCCCTGGGGGCTTTCTTT.

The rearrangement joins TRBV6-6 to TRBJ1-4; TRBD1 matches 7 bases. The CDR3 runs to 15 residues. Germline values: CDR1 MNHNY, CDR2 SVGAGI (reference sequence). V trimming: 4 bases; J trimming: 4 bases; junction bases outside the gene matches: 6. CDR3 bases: TGTGCCAGCAGTTCCCCAGGGACAGTTAATGAAAAACTGTTTTTT. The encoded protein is CASSSPGTVNEKLFF.

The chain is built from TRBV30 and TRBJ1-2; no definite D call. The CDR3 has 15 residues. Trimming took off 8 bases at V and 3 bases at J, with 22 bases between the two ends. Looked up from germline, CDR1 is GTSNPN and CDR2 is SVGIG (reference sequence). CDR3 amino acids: CAAMGRLLIHYGYTF. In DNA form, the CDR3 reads TGTGCCGCGATGGGCCGATTACTCATTCACTATGGCTACACCTTC.

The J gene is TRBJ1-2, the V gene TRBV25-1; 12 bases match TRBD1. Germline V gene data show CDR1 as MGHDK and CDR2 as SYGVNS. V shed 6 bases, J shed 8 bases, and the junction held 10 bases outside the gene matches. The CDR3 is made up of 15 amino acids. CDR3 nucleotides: TGTGCCAGCAGCAAACCGGGACAGGGGGCGAGAGGCTACACCTTC. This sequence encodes CASSKPGQGARGYTF.

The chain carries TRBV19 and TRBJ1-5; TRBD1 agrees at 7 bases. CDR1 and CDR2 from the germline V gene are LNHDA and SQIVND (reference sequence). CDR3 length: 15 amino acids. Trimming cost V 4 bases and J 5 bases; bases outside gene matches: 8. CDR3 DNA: TGTGCCAGTAGTACCCCTGGCAGGGGGTATCAGCCCCAGCATTTT. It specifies CASSTPGRGYQPQHF.